This entry lists 13 T cell receptor beta chains sequenced from one sample in a study of control samples from healthy donors and cancer patients. The method was immunoSEQ multiplex PCR; TCRdb's version includes in-frame clones alone and lacks a portion of them. The table includes around 95,000 clones, about 90% detected once. What was sequenced was blood. The receptors shown here come from a woman aged 45-59 years in good health.

The chain uses TRBV9 and TRBJ2-1; TRBD2 matches 12 bases. The V segment lost 0 bases and the J segment 9 bases; nucleotides outside the gene matches: 7. Germline V gene sequence: CDR1 SGDLS, CDR2 YYNGEE. The CDR3 length is 16 residues. CDR3 amino acids: CASSVDLAGGTSEQFF. CDR3 sequence (DNA): TGTGCCAGCAGCGTAGATCTAGCGGGGGGGACAAGTGAGCAGTTCTTC.

The genes are TRBV7-2 and TRBJ1-6; no reliable D call. Germline V gives CDR1 SGHTA, CDR2 FQGNSA. V was pared by 1 base and J by 7 bases, with 11 bases between. The CDR3 has 15 residues. CDR3 coding DNA: TGTGCCAGCAGCTTAGGGGTAACGGGAAATTCACCCCTCCACTTT. Its protein is CASSLGVTGNSPLHF.

V and J are TRBV7-2 and TRBJ1-5, with a tentative D call TRBD1 (5 bases). V was trimmed by 5 bases and J by 3 bases, leaving 11 bases between them. This CDR3 region has 14 residues. Germline CDR1 is SGHTA and CDR2 is FQGNSA. The CDR3 DNA sequence: TGTGCCAGCAGCCCAAAGGGGAACAATCAGCCCCAGCATTTT. Translation gives CASSPKGNNQPQHF.

This clone was recorded only once. The chain combines TRBV10-2 with TRBJ1-1, with 7 bases lining up with TRBD1. The CDR3 totals 14 residues. From germline, CDR1 is WSHSY and CDR2 SAAADI. V shed 5 bases, J shed 4 bases, and the junction held 7 bases outside the gene matches. The CDR3 DNA reads as TGCGCCAGCAGTCAAGACAGGGAGGGCACTGAAGCTTTCTTT. It specifies CASSQDREGTEAFF.

The rearrangement uses TRBV27 and TRBJ2-5, with a tentative D call TRBD1 (7 bases). With 5 bases removed from V and 1 base from J, the gap between germline ends came to 11 bases. CDR3 length equals 14 residues. Germline loops: CDR1 MNHEY, CDR2 SMNVEV (reference sequence). In DNA, the CDR3 is TGTGCCAGCAGTGCGGGACAGATCCAAGAGACCCAGTACTTC. This gives the protein CASSAGQIQETQYF.

The chain couples TRBV24-1 to TRBJ2-2, with D tentatively TRBD2 (6 bases). The germline gives CDR1 KGHDR, CDR2 SFDVKD. The V gene lost 3 bases and the J gene lost 1 base, with 8 bases spanning the gap. This CDR3 contains 15 residues. CDR3 residues: CATSDGGGNTGELFF. The DNA for the CDR3 is TGTGCCACCAGTGATGGGGGAGGGAACACCGGGGAGCTGTTTTTT.

This clone was recorded only once. CDR3 sequence reads: CASSPYSTEAFF. The CDR3 DNA follows: TGTGCCAGCAGCCCGTACAGCACTGAAGCTTTCTTT. The chain couples TRBV11-2 to TRBJ1-1; D is unclear. V was shortened by 5 bases and J by 4 bases, with 8 bases between the two germline ends. Per the germline V gene, CDR1 is SGHAT and CDR2 is FQNNGV. The CDR3 loop spans 12 amino acids.

The V call is TRBV5-1, the J call TRBJ2-3; TRBD2 matches 9 bases. The ends lost 0 bases at V and 0 bases at J; junction bases unmatched: 8. The CDR3 consists of 18 residues. The germline gives CDR1 SGHRS, CDR2 YFSETQ. This CDR3 is CASSLEVSGGKSTDTQYF. The CDR3 DNA reads as TGCGCCAGCAGCTTGGAGGTTAGCGGGGGCAAGAGCACAGATACGCAGTATTTT.

The J gene is TRBJ2-7, the V gene TRBV12-3 or TRBV12-4, with TRBD2 matching over 7 bases. The ends lost 6 bases at V and 5 bases at J; junction bases unmatched: 7. The CDR3 is made up of 13 amino acids. This CDR3 reads CASRKGLDDEQYF. For the CDR3, the DNA is TGTGCCAGCAGAAAAGGACTAGACGACGAGCAGTACTTC.

The chain recombines TRBV6-5 with TRBJ2-5; TRBD1 aligns across 9 bases. Per the germline V gene, CDR1 is MNHEY and CDR2 is SVGAGI. V shed 4 bases, J shed 3 bases, and the junction held 3 bases outside the gene matches. The CDR3 covers 14 residues. DNA of the CDR3: TGTGCCAGCAGTTCCGGGACAGGGAAAGAGACCCAGTACTTC. Translated: CASSSGTGKETQYF.

The chain carries TRBV4-2 and TRBJ2-7; D call uncertain. The ends were cut back, 0 bases at V and 5 bases at J, with 8 bases in the middle. Germline V gene sequence: CDR1 LGHNA, CDR2 YNFKEQ. CDR3 length: 13 amino acids. The CDR3 here is CASSQERWDEQYF. The CDR3 bases are TGTGCCAGCAGCCAAGAACGGTGGGACGAGCAGTACTTC.

CDR3 sequence reads: CATGGDGPRTDTQYF. CDR3 nucleotide sequence: TGTGCCACGGGGGGCGACGGCCCGCGCACAGATACGCAGTATTTT. The chain uses TRBV2 and TRBJ2-3; maybe TRBD2 (7 bases). Looked up from germline, CDR1 is SNHLY and CDR2 is FYNNEI. Trimming took 10 bases from V and 1 from J, leaving 18 bases between them. The CDR3 length is 15 residues.

This clone has a single count. The chain has TRBV6-5 and TRBJ2-1, with 11 bases fitting TRBD2. Per the germline V gene, CDR1 is MNHEY and CDR2 is SVGAGI. The CDR3 contains 14 residues. V was clipped by 9 bases and J by 8 bases; unmatched bases: 9. The CDR3 loop reads CASVAGGPVDEQFF. The CDR3 region has the DNA TGTGCCAGTGTAGCGGGGGGGCCGGTTGATGAGCAGTTCTTC.